One and the same sample provided the 2 T cell receptor beta chains below, sequenced in a study of CD8 T cell repertoires and HIV-1 epitope variants (dated by TCRdb to 2020 to 2021). For these receptors, no antigen is known. The receptor library was made with the immunoSEQ multiplex PCR assay. TCRdb took over this immuneACCESS table, retaining in-frame rearrangements with V and J assigned. Such tables are incomplete; in checked studies, under half of the missing clones stem from an unresolved V gene, and the remainder is unexplained. The sample data list a few thousand clones, and 55% to 70% of these were observed just once. The ten largest account for 45% to 55% of the sample. Sequencing input: cultured CD8+ T cells derived from PBMCs. The origin of the receptors is a male donor with HIV.

Only one count was recorded for this clone. This rearrangement joins TRBV9 to TRBJ1-3, with D uncertain. Between the trimmed V and J ends, which lost 4 bases and 2 bases, there was a span of 7 bases. This CDR3 comprises 13 residues. From germline, CDR1 is SGDLS and CDR2 YYNGEE. For the CDR3, the DNA is TGTGCCAGCAGCCCTCCCACTGGAAACACCATATATTTT. It translates to CASSPPTGNTIYF.

This clone was observed once. The V and J genes are TRBV11-2 and TRBJ2-1, with unresolved D. This CDR3 is built from 12 residues. V was trimmed by 6 bases and J by 8 bases, leaving 11 bases between them. Per germline, CDR1 SGHAT and CDR2 FQNNGV. CDR3 in amino acids: CASSQLVDEQFF. Written as DNA, the CDR3 is TGTGCCAGCAGTCAATTAGTCGATGAGCAGTTCTTC.